These T cell receptor beta chains were read from a single sample in a study of human T cells and chemical hapten exposure. TCRdb called the RACE reads again in MiXCR, with one record for every CDR3 protein. The table shows 180,000 or so distinct CDR3 sequences, with about 31% occurring only once. Sequenced material: whole blood, taken in connection with sensitization to the hapten diphenylcyclopropenone (DPC). The receptors come from a woman in her twenties or thirties with alopecia areata. Some clones in this sample may be carry-over from other donors' samples. CDR3s include the opening cysteine and the closing phenylalanine or tryptophan. D genes are given only for firm matches. Not all rows give a size; the values are once, few, many and, for expanded clones, a class.

TRBV28	TRBD1	few	TRBJ1-1	CASRATGGFTEAFF	TGTGCCAGCAGAGCAACAGGGGGCTTCACTGAAGCTTTCTTT
TRBV29-1	.	.	TRBJ1-1	CSVRRGAGTEAFF	TGCAGCGTCAGAAGGGGGGCCGGGACTGAAGCTTTCTTT
TRBV10-2	.	once	TRBJ2-1	CASSERRREQFF	TGCGCCAGCAGTGAGCGGCGCAGAGAGCAGTTCTTC
TRBV5-6	.	few	TRBJ1-3	CASSFNNVNTIYF	TGTGCCAGCAGCTTCAACAATGTAAACACCATATATTTT
TRBV7-8	TRBD2	few	TRBJ2-7	CASSLGLAGSYEQYF	TGTGCCAGCAGCTTAGGGCTAGCGGGAAGCTACGAGCAGTACTTC
TRBV12-3/TRBV12-4	.	once	TRBJ2-7	CASTQQGYEQYF	TGTGCCAGCACCCAGCAGGGTTACGAGCAGTACTTC
TRBV28	TRBD2	few	TRBJ2-1	CASSPPGGTGYNEQFF	TGTGCCAGCAGTCCCCCGGGGGGAACGGGTTACAATGAGCAGTTCTTC
TRBV28	TRBD1	.	TRBJ1-2	CASNPPGQGARSYTF	TGTGCCAGCAATCCTCCGGGACAGGGGGCTAGGAGCTACACCTTC
TRBV28	TRBD1	.	TRBJ1-2	CASSLPYEGARNGYTF	TGTGCCAGCAGTTTACCGTATGAGGGGGCGCGTAATGGCTACACCTTC
TRBV10-3	TRBD1	few	TRBJ1-2	CAINQIRDSTGYTF	TGTGCCATCAATCAAATCCGGGACAGTACGGGCTACACCTTC
TRBV12-5	.	few	TRBJ2-1	CASGLVEGPSNEQFF	TGTGCTAGTGGTTTGGTAGAAGGGCCAAGCAATGAGCAGTTCTTC
TRBV10-3	TRBD2	.	TRBJ2-1	CATHGTTINNEQFF	TGTGCCACCCACGGGACTACCATCAACAATGAGCAGTTCTTC
TRBV7-8	.	.	TRBJ1-2	CASSLASGYGYTF	TGTGCCAGCAGCTTAGCATCAGGCTATGGCTACACCTTC
TRBV20-1	TRBD1	.	TRBJ1-4	CSAPGTGRSANEKLFF	TGCAGTGCTCCCGGGACAGGAAGGTCGGCTAATGAAAAACTGTTTTTT
TRBV7-3	.	.	TRBJ2-6	CASSFQAISGANVLTF	TGTGCCAGCAGCTTCCAGGCGATCTCTGGGGCCAACGTCCTGACTTTC
TRBV7-2	.	.	TRBJ2-3	CASSSPRFTDTQYF	TGTGCCAGCAGCTCCCCCAGATTCACAGATACGCAGTATTTT
TRBV18	TRBD1	.	TRBJ1-2	CASSEDRDYGYTF	TGTGCCAGCTCAGAAGACAGGGATTATGGCTACACCTTC
TRBV28	.	.	TRBJ1-4	CASSLSDATNEKLFF	TGTGCCAGCAGTTTATCGGACGCAACTAATGAAAAACTGTTTTTT
TRBV29-1	TRBD1	.	TRBJ1-1	CSVNRGLNTEAFF	TGCAGCGTTAACAGGGGCCTAAACACTGAAGCTTTCTTT
TRBV7-2	.	.	TRBJ1-5	CASSWDQGPNQPQHF	TGTGCCAGCAGCTGGGATCAGGGACCTAATCAGCCCCAGCATTTT
TRBV4-3	.	.	TRBJ1-6	CASSHDRDTNSPLHF	TGCGCCAGCAGCCACGATCGGGACACCAATTCACCCCTCCACTTT
TRBV4-3	.	.	TRBJ2-3	CASSQDLGAFDTQYF	TGCGCCAGCAGCCAAGATCTGGGGGCATTCGATACGCAGTATTTT
TRBV5-1	.	.	TRBJ1-1	CASSLVGGIMTEAFF	TGCGCCAGCAGCTTGGTTGGGGGCATAATGACTGAAGCTTTCTTT
TRBV29-1	.	few	TRBJ2-5	CSVGGGTQETQYF	TGCAGCGTTGGGGGCGGAACCCAAGAGACCCAGTACTTC
TRBV28	TRBD2	few	TRBJ2-7	CASSSGLAVSYEQYF	TGTGCCAGCAGTTCAGGACTAGCAGTATCCTACGAGCAGTACTTC
TRBV20-1	.	.	TRBJ2-5	CSGTQRGETQYF	TGCAGCGGGACGCAAAGGGGGGAGACCCAGTACTTC
TRBV29-1	TRBD1	.	TRBJ1-4	CSVGGSPGQANEKLFF	TGCAGCGTTGGGGGCTCCCCGGGACAGGCGAATGAAAAACTGTTTTTT
TRBV5-1	.	few	TRBJ2-7	CASSLIVGMYEQYF	TGCGCCAGCAGCTTGATTGTGGGGATGTACGAGCAGTACTTC
TRBV10-3	TRBD1	.	TRBJ2-2	CAISEQPGQGSGELFF	TGTGCCATCAGTGAGCAACCGGGACAGGGTAGCGGGGAGCTGTTTTTT
TRBV11-2	.	.	TRBJ1-5	CASSLGGRPNQPQHF	TGTGCCAGCAGCTTAGGCGGCAGGCCCAATCAGCCCCAGCATTTT
TRBV12-3/TRBV12-4	.	few	TRBJ1-5	CASSFQGRPREQPQHF	TGTGCCAGCAGTTTTCAAGGGAGGCCTCGGGAACAGCCCCAGCATTTT
TRBV28	.	few	TRBJ1-6	CATLGQSSYNSPLHF	TGTGCCACCCTCGGACAGAGCTCCTATAATTCACCCCTCCACTTT
TRBV12-3/TRBV12-4	TRBD2	.	TRBJ2-2	CASSGLAGWVGELFF	TGTGCCAGCAGCGGACTAGCGGGATGGGTCGGGGAGCTGTTTTTT
TRBV5-6	TRBD1	.	TRBJ2-3	CASSLVDRAVGTQYF	TGTGCCAGCAGCTTGGTCGACAGGGCGGTCGGTACGCAGTATTTT
TRBV7-9	.	.	TRBJ2-7	CASSLGLGDYEQYF	TGTGCCAGCAGCTTAGGTCTAGGGGATTACGAGCAGTACTTC
TRBV11-2	.	.	TRBJ1-5	CASSLGTGYSNQPQHF	TGTGCCAGCAGCTTAGGTACAGGGTATAGCAATCAGCCCCAGCATTTT
TRBV20-1	TRBD1	.	TRBJ1-1	CSAKIPGGPEAFF	TGCAGTGCAAAGATTCCAGGGGGCCCTGAAGCTTTCTTT
TRBV20-1	.	few	TRBJ2-6	CSARGVGANVLTF	TGCAGTGCTAGGGGGGTTGGGGCCAACGTCCTGACTTTC
TRBV11-1	TRBD2	.	TRBJ2-1	CASSFFLADPYNEQFF	TGTGCCAGCAGCTTCTTTCTAGCGGACCCCTACAATGAGCAGTTCTTC
TRBV9	TRBD2	many	TRBJ2-5	CASSAGGETQYF	TGTGCCAGCAGCGCGGGAGGGGAGACCCAGTACTTC
TRBV28	TRBD1	.	TRBJ1-1	CASSRAGTGGTEAFF	TGTGCCAGCAGCCGAGCCGGGACAGGGGGCACTGAAGCTTTCTTT
TRBV7-2	.	few	TRBJ2-3	CASSAARDTQYF	TGTGCCAGCAGCGCCGCGAGAGATACGCAGTATTTT
TRBV28	.	.	TRBJ1-1	CASSRAGTTNTEAFF	TGTGCCAGCAGTAGGGCCGGGACAACGAACACTGAAGCTTTCTTT
TRBV12-3/TRBV12-4	TRBD1	few	TRBJ1-5	CASSSGQGTNQPQHF	TGTGCCAGCAGTTCGGGACAGGGGACGAATCAGCCCCAGCATTTT
TRBV6-6	.	few	TRBJ1-2	CASSPALSGYTF	TGTGCCAGCAGTCCAGCGTTGAGTGGCTACACCTTC
TRBV4-1	.	.	TRBJ2-7	CASSQDGGVNYEQYF	TGCGCCAGCAGCCAAGACGGGGGCGTAAACTACGAGCAGTACTTC
TRBV7-2	TRBD2	few	TRBJ2-5	CASSRAREGRRETQYF	TGTGCCAGCAGCCGGGCCCGGGAGGGCCGTAGAGAGACCCAGTACTTC
TRBV30	TRBD1	.	TRBJ1-5	CAWTTGQSNQPQHF	TGTGCCTGGACGACGGGACAGTCAAATCAGCCCCAGCATTTT
TRBV20-1	.	few	TRBJ1-5	CSVQGSNQPQHF	TGCAGTGTTCAGGGGAGCAATCAGCCCCAGCATTTT
TRBV28	TRBD2	.	TRBJ2-3	CATGTSGSTYTQYF	TGTGCCACCGGGACTAGCGGAAGCACATATACGCAGTATTTT
TRBV20-1	.	many	TRBJ2-3	CSASVVASTDTQYF	TGCAGTGCTAGTGTAGTCGCCAGCACAGATACGCAGTATTTT
TRBV28	TRBD1	few	TRBJ1-1	CASSVPTGVGTEAFF	TGTGCCAGCAGTGTCCCGACAGGGGTCGGCACTGAAGCTTTCTTT
TRBV7-9	TRBD1	.	TRBJ2-7	CASSSPPGQREQYF	TGTGCCAGCAGCTCCCCCCCGGGACAGCGTGAGCAGTACTTC
TRBV28	TRBD1	.	TRBJ1-2	CASSLPGQGARGYTF	TGTGCCAGCAGTTTACCCGGACAGGGGGCGCGTGGCTACACCTTC
TRBV29-1	.	.	TRBJ2-6	CSVPTGSSGANVLTF	TGCAGCGTTCCAACGGGAAGCTCTGGGGCCAACGTCCTGACTTTC